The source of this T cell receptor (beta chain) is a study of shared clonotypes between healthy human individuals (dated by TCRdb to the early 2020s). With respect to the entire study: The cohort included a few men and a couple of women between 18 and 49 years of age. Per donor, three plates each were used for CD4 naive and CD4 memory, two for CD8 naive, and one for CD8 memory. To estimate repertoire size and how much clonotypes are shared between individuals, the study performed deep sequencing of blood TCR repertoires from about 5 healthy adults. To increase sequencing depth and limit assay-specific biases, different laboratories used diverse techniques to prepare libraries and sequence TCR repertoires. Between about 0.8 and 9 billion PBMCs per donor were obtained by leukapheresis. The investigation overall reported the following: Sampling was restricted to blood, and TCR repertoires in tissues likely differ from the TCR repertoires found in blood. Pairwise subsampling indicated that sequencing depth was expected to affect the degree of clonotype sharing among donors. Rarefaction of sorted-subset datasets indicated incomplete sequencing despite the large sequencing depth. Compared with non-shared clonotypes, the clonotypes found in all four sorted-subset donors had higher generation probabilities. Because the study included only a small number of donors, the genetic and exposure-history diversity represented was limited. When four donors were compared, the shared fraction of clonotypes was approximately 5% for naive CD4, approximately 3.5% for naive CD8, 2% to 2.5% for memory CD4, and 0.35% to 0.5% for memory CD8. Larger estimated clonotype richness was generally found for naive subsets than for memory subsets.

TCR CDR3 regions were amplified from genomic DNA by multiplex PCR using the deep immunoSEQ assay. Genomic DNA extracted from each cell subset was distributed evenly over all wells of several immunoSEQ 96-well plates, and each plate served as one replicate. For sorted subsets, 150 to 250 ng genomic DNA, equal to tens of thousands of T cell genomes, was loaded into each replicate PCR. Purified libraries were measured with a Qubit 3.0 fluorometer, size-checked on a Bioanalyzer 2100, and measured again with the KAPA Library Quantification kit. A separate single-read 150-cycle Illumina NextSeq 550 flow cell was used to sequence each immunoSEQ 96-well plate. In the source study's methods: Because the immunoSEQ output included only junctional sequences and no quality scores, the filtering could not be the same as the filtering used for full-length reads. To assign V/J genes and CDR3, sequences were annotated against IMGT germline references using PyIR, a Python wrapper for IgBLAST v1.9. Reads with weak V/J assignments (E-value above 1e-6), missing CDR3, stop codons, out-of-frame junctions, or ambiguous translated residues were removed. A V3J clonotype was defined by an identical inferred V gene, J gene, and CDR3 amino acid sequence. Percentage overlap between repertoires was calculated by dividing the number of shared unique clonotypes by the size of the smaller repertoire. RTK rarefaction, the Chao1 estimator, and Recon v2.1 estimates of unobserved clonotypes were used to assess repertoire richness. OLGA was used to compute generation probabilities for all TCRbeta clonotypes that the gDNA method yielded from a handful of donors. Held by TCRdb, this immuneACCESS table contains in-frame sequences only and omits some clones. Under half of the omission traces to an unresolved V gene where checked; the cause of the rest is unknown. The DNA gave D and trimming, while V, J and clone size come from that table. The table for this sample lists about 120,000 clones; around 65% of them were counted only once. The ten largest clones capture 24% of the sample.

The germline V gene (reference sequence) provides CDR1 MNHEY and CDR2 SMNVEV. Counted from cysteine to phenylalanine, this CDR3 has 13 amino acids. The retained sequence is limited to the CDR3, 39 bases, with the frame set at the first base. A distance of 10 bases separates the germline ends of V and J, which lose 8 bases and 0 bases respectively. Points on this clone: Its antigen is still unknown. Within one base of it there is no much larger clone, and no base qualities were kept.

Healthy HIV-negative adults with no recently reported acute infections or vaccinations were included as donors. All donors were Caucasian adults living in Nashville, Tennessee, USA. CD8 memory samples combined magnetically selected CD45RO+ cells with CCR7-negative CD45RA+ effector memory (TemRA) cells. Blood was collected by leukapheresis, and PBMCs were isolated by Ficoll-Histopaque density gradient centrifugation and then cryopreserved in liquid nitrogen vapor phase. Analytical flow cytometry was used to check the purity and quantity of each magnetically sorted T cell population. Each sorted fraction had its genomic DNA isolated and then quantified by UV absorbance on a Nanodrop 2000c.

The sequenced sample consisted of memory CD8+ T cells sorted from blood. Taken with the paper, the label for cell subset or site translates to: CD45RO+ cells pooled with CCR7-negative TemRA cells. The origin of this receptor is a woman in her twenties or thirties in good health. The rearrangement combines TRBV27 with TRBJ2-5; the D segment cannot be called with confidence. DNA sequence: TGTGCCAGCGGAACAGTGTACCAAGAGACCCAGTACTTC. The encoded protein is CASGTVYQETQYF.